This TCR beta chain was found in a study of CD8+ T cells in alopecia areata. At the level of the study: Dosing with tofacitinib proceeded for 6 to 18 months, followed by 6 months off drug.

Germline CDR1 and CDR2: PRHDT and FYEKMQ (reference sequence). V lost 4 bases to trimming and J lost 9 bases, with 10 bases between them. The CDR3 has 12 amino acids. On this clone itself: Its antigen is unidentified.

Regarding the study as a whole: Higher clonality and more expanded CD8+ clones appeared in lesional than normal scalp. Resident alphabeta T cells of normal skin are also sequenced in scalp samples.

As the sequencing template, cDNA was produced by extracting RNA and reverse transcribing it. Using immunoSEQ multiplex PCR, the repertoire was profiled, and TCRdb retains in-frame clones only, with some absent. The sample lists 110,000 to 150,000 clones; roughly 52% were seen once. Noted treatment: oral pan-JAK inhibitor, 5-10 mg twice daily. Sorted populations comprised CD4+ and CD8+ T cells obtained from PBMCs. The V gene is TRBV13, the J gene TRBJ2-1; maybe TRBD2 (6 bases). This clonotype was obtained from a human donor with alopecia areata. The specimen comprised CD8+ T cells sorted from blood, sampled at week 4, from a patient treated with tofacitinib. The DNA for the CDR3 is TGTGCCAGCAGCTCCGGAGGGGTTGAGCAGTTCTTC. Protein sequence: CASSSGGVEQFF.